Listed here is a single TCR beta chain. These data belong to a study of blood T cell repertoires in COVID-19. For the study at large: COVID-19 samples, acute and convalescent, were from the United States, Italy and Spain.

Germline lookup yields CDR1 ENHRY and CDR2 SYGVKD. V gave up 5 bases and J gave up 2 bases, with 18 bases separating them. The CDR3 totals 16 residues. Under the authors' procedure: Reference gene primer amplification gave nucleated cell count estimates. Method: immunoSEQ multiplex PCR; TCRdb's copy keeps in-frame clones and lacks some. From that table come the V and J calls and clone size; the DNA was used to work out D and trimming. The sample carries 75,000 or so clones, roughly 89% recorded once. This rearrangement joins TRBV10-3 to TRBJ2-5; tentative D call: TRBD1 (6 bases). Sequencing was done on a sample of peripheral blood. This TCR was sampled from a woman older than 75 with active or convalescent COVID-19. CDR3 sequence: CAISNFGQRKQETQYF. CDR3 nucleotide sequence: TGTGCCATCAGTAACTTCGGACAGCGAAAACAAGAGACCCAGTACTTC.